The 10 T cell receptor beta chains below were found in one sample sequenced in a study of cytomegalovirus exposure and HLA in healthy donors. The study ran its PCR with 60 Vbeta and 13 Jbeta primers. This table comes from immunoSEQ multiplex PCR, and its TCRdb copy is limited to in-frame clones, with some not included. This table holds some 250,000 clones, 82% found once. Material: PBMCs. The source of these receptors is a woman aged 40 to 50 in good health and CMV-seropositive.

The chain recombines TRBV29-1 with TRBJ2-5; 9 bases agree with TRBD1. This CDR3 comprises 14 residues. Germline CDR1 reads SQVTM; CDR2 reads ANQGSEA. Trimming took 5 bases from V and 5 from J; bases not matched to a gene: 9. The CDR3, as DNA: TGCAGCGTTACGTTACAGGGGGCTTGGGAGACCCAGTACTTC. The encoded protein is CSVTLQGAWETQYF.

The chain employs TRBV19 and TRBJ1-3; D gene ambiguous. Germline lookup yields CDR1 LNHDA and CDR2 SQIVND (reference sequence). V lost 2 bases and J lost 0, with 11 bases in between. The CDR3 runs 16 residues. In DNA, the CDR3 is TGTGCCAGTAGTATAACGTCTCGCAGCTCTGGAAACACCATATATTTT. This codes for CASSITSRSSGNTIYF.

About this clone: At one end the junction does not follow the germline gene, possibly because of a read error. The chain couples TRBV13 to TRBJ2-7, with a tentative D call TRBD2 (5 bases). CDR1 and CDR2 from the germline V gene are PRHDT and FYEKMQ (reference sequence). The CDR3 loop spans 14 amino acids. In nucleotides, the CDR3 is TGTGCCAGCAGACTAGGTGGCAGCAGCTACAAGCAGTACTTC. Protein sequence: CASRLGGSSYKQYF.

CDR3 sequence (DNA): TGTGCCAGCAGCACACAACGGGGGGGCGCGGGTAATGAAAAACTGTTTTTT. Protein product: CASSTQRGGAGNEKLFF. The V gene is TRBV5-4, the J gene TRBJ1-4, with D perhaps matching TRBD1 (6 bases). This CDR3 region has 17 residues. V gave up 4 bases and J gave up 4 bases, with 20 bases separating them. CDR1 SGHNT and CDR2 YYREEE come from the germline V gene (reference sequence).

This clone has a handful of counts. The gene calls are TRBV5-5 and TRBJ1-2; D may be TRBD1 (5 bases). Trimming shortened V by 3 bases and J by 4 bases, and 7 bases separated the two germline ends. CDR3 length: 12 amino acids. CDR1 is SGHKS and CDR2 is YYEKEE in the germline V gene (reference sequence). The CDR3 is CASSSQGYGYTF. The CDR3 region has the DNA TGTGCCAGCAGCTCCCAGGGCTATGGCTACACCTTC.

V and J are TRBV9 and TRBJ2-1; tentative D call: TRBD2 (5 bases). Germline assignment: CDR1 SGDLS and CDR2 YYNGEE. V gave up 7 bases and J gave up 2 bases, with 19 bases separating them. This CDR3 is built from 16 residues. For the CDR3, the DNA is TGTGCCAGCGTCGAGGGTGGGGATGGCCCCTACAATGAGCAGTTCTTC. Translated: CASVEGGDGPYNEQFF.

Turning to this clone: Within the sample, other DNA sequences also encode this same CDR3. This chain joins TRBV18 and TRBJ2-7, with TRBD1 matching 7 bases. V lost 6 bases to trimming and J lost 4 bases; unmatched junction nucleotides: 6. This CDR3 spans 13 amino acids. Germline V gene data show CDR1 as KGHSH and CDR2 as LQKENI. DNA of the CDR3: TGTGCCAGCTCGCCGGGACAGACTTACGAGCAGTACTTC. Protein sequence: CASSPGQTYEQYF.

The V and J genes are TRBV19 and TRBJ2-6; D is possibly TRBD1 (6 bases). CDR1 and CDR2 (germline): LNHDA, SQIVND (reference sequence). Trimming removed 2 bases at V and 2 bases at J, with 10 bases between. The CDR3 is 16 amino acids. The CDR3 reads CASSISRGTGANVLTF. The DNA for the CDR3 is TGTGCCAGTAGTATAAGCAGGGGAACTGGGGCCAACGTCCTGACTTTC.

This chain connects TRBV10-3 to TRBJ1-5; D possibly corresponds to TRBD1 (5 bases). The CDR3 totals 13 residues. Trimming stripped 7 bases from V and 2 bases from J, with 9 bases between. The germline V gene encodes CDR1 ENHRY and CDR2 SYGVKD. The CDR3 spells CAITGDGNQPQHF. The CDR3 region has the DNA TGTGCCATCACGGGGGACGGCAATCAGCCCCAGCATTTT.

This chain joins TRBV5-1 and TRBJ2-5, with D perhaps matching TRBD2 (5 bases). CDR1 is SGHRS and CDR2 is YFSETQ in the germline V gene. Trimming took off 2 bases at V and 1 base at J, with 12 bases between the two ends. The CDR3 spans 15 residues. DNA for the CDR3: TGCGCCAGCAGCTTTACGGGGTCGGTCCAAGAGACCCAGTACTTC. Translating gives CASSFTGSVQETQYF.